The source of this T cell receptor (beta chain) is a study of T-cell memory formation after mild COVID-19. About the research overall: For the most part, TCR clusters were specific to one donor.

TCRdb analysed the 5' RACE reads with MiXCR anew, one entry per CDR3 protein. Of about 160,000 distinct CDR3 sequences listed, roughly 30% are singletons. From germline, CDR1 is MNHEY and CDR2 SVGEGT. The CDR3 length is 17 residues. Trimming left V 6 bases short and J 5 bases short, with 26 bases between. The sequence came from an adult woman who had mild COVID-19 (a few samples of this study predate the infection). Cell type and time point are not known. Sequencing used PBMCs or a T cell subset sorted from them (not recorded which). The chain joins TRBV6-2 or TRBV6-3 to TRBJ2-7; D is perhaps TRBD2 (8 bases). CDR3 in amino acids: CASRPSLGGLGGDEQYF. As DNA, the CDR3 is TGTGCCAGCAGACCCAGCCTCGGGGGACTAGGGGGCGACGAGCAGTACTTC.